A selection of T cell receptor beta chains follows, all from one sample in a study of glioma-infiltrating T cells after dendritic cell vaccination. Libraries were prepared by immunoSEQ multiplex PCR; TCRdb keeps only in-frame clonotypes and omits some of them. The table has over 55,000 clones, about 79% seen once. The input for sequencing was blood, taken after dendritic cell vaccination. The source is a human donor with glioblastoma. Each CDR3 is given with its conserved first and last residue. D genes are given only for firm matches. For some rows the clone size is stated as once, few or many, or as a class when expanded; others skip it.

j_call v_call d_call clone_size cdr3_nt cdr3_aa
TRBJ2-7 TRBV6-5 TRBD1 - TGTGCCAGCAGTTACGGGACAGGGTTATCCTACGAGCAGTACTTC CASSYGTGLSYEQYF
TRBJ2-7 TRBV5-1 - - TGCGCCAGCAGCTTGGTGGGGGCTTCTGGCTACGAGCAGTACTTC CASSLVGASGYEQYF
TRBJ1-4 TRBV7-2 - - TGTGCCAGCAGCCATGGGCAGGGGAGTGAAAAACTGTTTTTT CASSHGQGSEKLFF
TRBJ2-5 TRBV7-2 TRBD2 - TGTGCCAGCAGCTTAGGACGGGGGGAAGAGACCCAGTACTTC CASSLGRGEETQYF
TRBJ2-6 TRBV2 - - TGTGCCAGCAGTGAAAGGGCAGGGGCTCTCTCTGGGGCCAACGTCCTGACTTTC CASSERAGALSGANVLTF
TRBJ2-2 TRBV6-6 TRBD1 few TGTGCCAGCAGTTACTTGGCCAGGGGGTCCGGGGAGCTGTTTTTT CASSYLARGSGELFF
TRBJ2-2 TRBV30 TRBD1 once TGTGCCTGGAACAGGGGGCTCACCGGGGAGCTGTTTTTT CAWNRGLTGELFF
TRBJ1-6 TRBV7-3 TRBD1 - TGTGCCAGCAGCTTAACGGCGCCGGGACAGGGGTCACCCCTCCACTTT CASSLTAPGQGSPLHF
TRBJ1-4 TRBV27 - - TGTGCCAGCAGTCAGTACAGGGTAAATAATGAAAAACTGTTTTTT CASSQYRVNNEKLFF
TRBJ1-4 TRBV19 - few TGTGCCAGCACGCTCTCGACGGACAATAATGAAAAACTGTTTTTT CASTLSTDNNEKLFF
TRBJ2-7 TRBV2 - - TGTGCCAGCAGTGAAGGCGTCCAGGTAACCTACGAGCAGTACTTC CASSEGVQVTYEQYF
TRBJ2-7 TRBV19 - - TGTGCCAGTAGTATTAAGGCAGGTTTTTTCGAGCAGTACTTC CASSIKAGFFEQYF
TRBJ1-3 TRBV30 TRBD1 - TGTGCCTGGAGGAAATGGACAGGCGACACCATATATTTT CAWRKWTGDTIYF
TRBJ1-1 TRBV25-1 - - TGTGCCAGCAGTGACAGGGTATGGGGGCCTGAAGCTTTCTTT CASSDRVWGPEAFF
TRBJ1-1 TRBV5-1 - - TGCGCCAGCAGCTTAACATCTTCGAACACTGAAGCTTTCTTT CASSLTSSNTEAFF
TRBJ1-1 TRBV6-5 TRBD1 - TGTGCCAGCAGTTACGGCCGGGACAGGGGACAAGCTTTCTTT CASSYGRDRGQAFF
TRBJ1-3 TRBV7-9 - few TGTGCCAGCAGCTTAGCACCCGGCTCTGGAAACACCATATATTTT CASSLAPGSGNTIYF
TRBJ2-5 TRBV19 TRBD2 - TGTGCCAGTAGCGCTGGCGGGGGGGCGACCGGGGGGACCCAGTACTTC CASSAGGGATGGTQYF
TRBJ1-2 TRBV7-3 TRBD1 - TGTGCCAGCAGCTTAACTAGTCCGGGACAGGGGGCCGGAGGCTACACCTTC CASSLTSPGQGAGGYTF
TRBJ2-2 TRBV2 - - TGTGCCAGCCAACTCGTCCAGGGCGGCACCGGGGAGCTGTTTTTT CASQLVQGGTGELFF
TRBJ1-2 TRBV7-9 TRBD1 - TGTGCCAGCAGCTCGGGACAGGTCGGCTACACCTTC CASSSGQVGYTF
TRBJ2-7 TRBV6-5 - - TGTGCCAGCAGTTACCTACAGGGCGAGGGGGACGAGCAGTACTTC CASSYLQGEGDEQYF
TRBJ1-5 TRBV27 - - TGTGCCAGCAGTCCAGATAGCAATCAGCCCCAGCATTTT CASSPDSNQPQHF
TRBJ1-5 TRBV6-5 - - TGTGCCAGCAGCGATAGAATGAGGCAGCCCCAGCATTTT CASSDRMRQPQHF
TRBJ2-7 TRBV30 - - TGTGCCTGGAGTCACGAGGGTTTCCTTTTACTCGAGCAGTACTTC CAWSHEGFLLLEQYF
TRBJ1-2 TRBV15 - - TGTGCCACCAGCAGGCTAACAGGCGGCTATGGCTACACCTTC CATSRLTGGYGYTF
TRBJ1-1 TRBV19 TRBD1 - TGTGCCAGTAGTCCTCGGACAGGGGAAAACACTGAAGCTTTCTTT CASSPRTGENTEAFF